This T cell receptor beta chain was recorded in a study of T cell clonality in common variable immunodeficiency. Findings and caveats of the study: Reportedly, TCR beta sequences from common variable immunodeficiency showed fewer deletions and N-nucleotide insertions.

This clone was seen at least ten times. What it recognizes is unknown. Read coverage stops 3 residues before the CDR3 terminus; the germline J gene supplies the remainder. This CDR3 contains 15 residues. Trimming pared 2 bases from V and 4 bases from J, leaving 12 bases between. The germline V gene encodes CDR1 SGHTA and CDR2 FQGNSA. Only in-frame clones appear in the TCRdb table, and some are missing; sequencing was by immunoSEQ multiplex PCR. This sample comprises 30,000 to 35,000 clones, none seen once only. Blood came from CVID subjects not ill and not taking immunomodulatory or immunosuppressive medication.

The material sequenced was peripheral blood mononuclear cells. This sequence originates from a human donor with common variable immunodeficiency. V is TRBV7-2 and J is TRBJ2-1; D unresolved. The part of the CDR3 DNA that was read is TGTGCCAGCAGCTTAACGCGCCCTCCGTACAATGAG. Residues: CASSLTRPPYNE. The complete CDR3 reads CASSLTRPPYNEQFF.